The entry that follows covers one T cell receptor (beta chain) sequence. The V and J ends lost 1 base and 11 bases respectively, with 14 bases between them. The CDR3 has 14 amino acids. Germline assignment: CDR1 MDHEN and CDR2 SYDVKM. These data belong to a study of shared clonotypes between healthy human individuals. Sequencing used immunoSEQ multiplex PCR; TCRdb keeps in-frame clones, though not all of them. The data hold about 660,000 clones, with less than 85% observed a single time. Sequenced sample: memory CD4+ T cells sorted from blood. Subset reported: CD45RA-negative fraction. This rearrangement joins TRBV28 to TRBJ1-4; TRBD1 is a possible D gene (5 bases). This clonotype was sampled from a woman in her thirties in good health. The CDR3 reads CASSLLQREGKLFF. CDR3 nucleotide sequence: TGTGCCAGCAGTTTATTGCAAAGGGAGGGGAAACTGTTTTTT.